The rows below give T cell receptor beta chains drawn from one sample of a study of T cell repertoires in cytomegalovirus infection. TCRdb passed the reads through MiXCR, listing each CDR3 protein once. This table holds a few hundred thousand distinct CDR3 sequences, more than 15% found once. The sequenced sample consisted of CD8+ T cells from PBMCs. The receptor source for this set is a human donor in good health (CMV status not recorded). Some clones in this sample may be carry-over from other donors' samples. CDR3s include the opening cysteine and the closing phenylalanine or tryptophan. D genes are given only for firm matches. Part of the rows lack a size; the others show once, few, many or a class for expanded clones.

size,D,J,V,CDR3,DNA
.,.,TRBJ2-3,TRBV7-9,CASSRPGDSTDTQYF,TGTGCCAGCAGCCGACCAGGGGATAGCACAGATACGCAGTATTTT
many,TRBD1,TRBJ2-4,TRBV7-6,CASSPGDRGAKNIQYF,TGTGCCAGCAGCCCAGGGGACAGGGGCGCCAAAAACATTCAGTACTTC
.,.,TRBJ1-6,TRBV6-6,CASSYLFGGENSPLHF,TGTGCCAGCAGTTACTTGTTTGGCGGGGAGAATTCACCCCTCCACTTT
few,TRBD2,TRBJ2-3,TRBV7-9,CASSPNLAGGPDTQYF,TGTGCCAGCAGCCCTAACTTAGCGGGGGGTCCAGATACGCAGTATTTT
few,.,TRBJ2-3,TRBV12-3/TRBV12-4,CASSPASFTDTQYF,TGTGCCAGCAGTCCAGCCTCGTTCACAGATACGCAGTATTTT
.,.,TRBJ1-5,TRBV19,CASTPIDKVGQPQHF,TGTGCCAGTACTCCAATCGACAAGGTGGGTCAGCCCCAGCATTTT
few,TRBD2,TRBJ2-7,TRBV27,CASSSFGGSSYEQYF,TGTGCCAGCAGTTCCTTCGGGGGGAGCTCCTACGAGCAGTACTTC
.,.,TRBJ2-5,TRBV12-3/TRBV12-4,CASCRGGETQYF,TGTGCCAGTTGTAGGGGGGGAGAGACCCAGTACTTC
many,TRBD1,TRBJ1-1,TRBV7-8,CASSPYRGGRTEAFF,TGTGCCAGCAGCCCATACAGGGGTGGGAGGACTGAAGCTTTCTTT
.,.,TRBJ2-7,TRBV5-1,CASSLSRSRVYREDSYEQYF,TGCGCCAGCAGCTTGTCCCGCTCCCGGGTTTACAGGGAAGACTCCTACGAGCAGTACTTC
.,TRBD1,TRBJ1-2,TRBV10-3,CAISESTGAYGYTF,TGTGCCATCAGTGAGTCTACAGGGGCCTATGGCTACACCTTC
few,TRBD1,TRBJ1-2,TRBV12-5,CASGPGQGAGYGYTF,TGTGCTAGTGGGCCGGGACAGGGGGCAGGCTATGGCTACACCTTC
.,.,TRBJ1-1,TRBV6-1,CASSDRRGVTEAFF,TGTGCCAGCAGTGATCGCAGGGGAGTCACTGAAGCTTTCTTT
many,.,TRBJ1-1,TRBV11-1,CASSAGPGTEAFF,TGTGCCAGCAGCGCCGGCCCGGGGACTGAAGCTTTCTTT
few,TRBD1,TRBJ2-5,TRBV14,CASSLGQGGLETQYF,TGTGCCAGCAGCTTGGGACAGGGAGGATTGGAGACCCAGTACTTC
.,.,TRBJ2-1,TRBV6-2/TRBV6-3,CASSYPNSTLSSYNEQFF,TGTGCCAGCAGTTACCCCAATTCTACGTTGAGCTCCTACAATGAGCAGTTCTTC
few,.,TRBJ1-2,TRBV6-1,CASSQASGYGYTF,TGTGCCAGCAGTCAAGCGTCAGGTTATGGCTACACCTTC
many,.,TRBJ2-1,TRBV7-9,CATRLLYNEQFF,TGTGCCACCCGACTACTATACAATGAGCAGTTCTTC
many,TRBD2,TRBJ2-3,TRBV27,CASSQRAGGTDTQYF,TGTGCCAGCAGCCAAAGAGCGGGGGGCACAGATACGCAGTATTTT
many,TRBD1,TRBJ1-5,TRBV28,CATADRGWSNQPQHF,TGTGCCACCGCGGACAGGGGATGGTCCAATCAGCCCCAGCATTTT
few,TRBD1,TRBJ2-7,TRBV11-2,CASSLITGGPYEQYF,TGTGCCAGCAGCTTAATCACAGGGGGCCCCTACGAGCAGTACTTC
.,.,TRBJ2-3,TRBV9,CASSPGANPDTQYF,TGTGCCAGCAGCCCCGGCGCTAATCCTGATACGCAGTATTTT
few,TRBD2,TRBJ2-3,TRBV2,CASSGFSGGQSTDTQYF,TGTGCCAGCAGTGGGTTTAGCGGGGGCCAATCCACAGATACGCAGTATTTT
many,.,TRBJ1-5,TRBV19,CASEQILGQGPQHF,TGTGCCAGTGAACAAATTCTCGGCCAGGGGCCCCAGCATTTT
many,.,TRBJ1-6,TRBV6-5,CASSSEPTYNSPLHF,TGTGCCAGCAGTTCGGAACCGACGTATAATTCACCCCTCCACTTT
many,.,TRBJ1-2,TRBV7-8,CASSLVRRGEYYGYTF,TGTGCCAGCAGCTTAGTAAGGCGCGGAGAATACTATGGCTACACCTTC
few,.,TRBJ1-6,TRBV28,CASSFVQDNSPLHF,TGTGCCAGCAGTTTTGTACAAGATAATTCACCCCTCCACTTT
few,.,TRBJ1-5,TRBV10-3,CAISESGQPQHF,TGTGCCATCAGTGAGTCGGGACAGCCCCAGCATTTT